Listed here is a single T cell receptor (beta chain). This entry comes from a study of T cell changes during pregnancy in multiple sclerosis. TCRdb's copy holds only in-frame clones and misses some; the assay was immunoSEQ multiplex PCR. Counted here are approximately 130,000 clones, approximately 93% occurring once; the ten biggest clones make up approximately 5.8%. The CDR3 contains 14 residues. V lost 1 base to trimming and J lost 1 base, with 7 bases between them. Germline assignment: CDR1 LNHDA and CDR2 SQIVND (reference sequence). This sequence joins TRBV19 and TRBJ2-5; D is unclear. The receptor was isolated from a female donor with multiple sclerosis, enrolled in a pregnancy study. The source material was peripheral blood, sampled before pregnancy. In DNA, the CDR3 is TGTGCCAGTAGTATAGGTCACTCCCAAGAGACCCAGTACTTC. Residues: CASSIGHSQETQYF. The complete variable domain, with remaining parts taken from reference TRBV19 and TRBJ2-5, reads DGGITQSPKYLFRKEGQNVTLSCEQNLNHDAMYWYRQDPGQGLRLIYYSQIVNDFQKGDIAEGYSVSREKKESFPLTVTSAQKNPTAFYLCASSIGHSQETQYFGPGTRLLVL.